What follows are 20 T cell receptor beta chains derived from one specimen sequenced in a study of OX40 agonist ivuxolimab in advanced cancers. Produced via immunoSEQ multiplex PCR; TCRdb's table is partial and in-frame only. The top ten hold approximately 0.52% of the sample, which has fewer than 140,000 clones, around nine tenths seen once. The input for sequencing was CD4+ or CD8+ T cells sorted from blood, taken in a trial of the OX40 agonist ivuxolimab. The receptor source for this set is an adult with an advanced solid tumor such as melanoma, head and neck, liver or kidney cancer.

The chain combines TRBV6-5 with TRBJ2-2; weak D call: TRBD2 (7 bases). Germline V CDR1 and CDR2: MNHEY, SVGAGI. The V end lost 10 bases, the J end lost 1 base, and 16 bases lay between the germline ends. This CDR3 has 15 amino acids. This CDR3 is CATYFGGLNTGELFF. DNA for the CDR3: TGTGCCACCTATTTCGGGGGGCTGAACACCGGGGAGCTGTTTTTT.

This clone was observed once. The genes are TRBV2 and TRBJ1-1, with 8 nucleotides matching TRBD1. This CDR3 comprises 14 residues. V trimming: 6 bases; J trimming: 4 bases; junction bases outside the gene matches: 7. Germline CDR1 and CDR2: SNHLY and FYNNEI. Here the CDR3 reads CASSAGGSGTEAFF. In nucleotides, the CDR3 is TGTGCCAGCAGCGCAGGGGGCTCGGGCACTGAAGCTTTCTTT.

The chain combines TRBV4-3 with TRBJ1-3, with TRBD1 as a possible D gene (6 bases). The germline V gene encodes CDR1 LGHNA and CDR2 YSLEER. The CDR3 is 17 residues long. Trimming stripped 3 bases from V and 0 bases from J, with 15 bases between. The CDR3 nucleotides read TGCGCCAGCAGCCAGGGAACAGGGCCCCGCTCTGGAAACACCATATATTTT. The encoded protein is CASSQGTGPRSGNTIYF.

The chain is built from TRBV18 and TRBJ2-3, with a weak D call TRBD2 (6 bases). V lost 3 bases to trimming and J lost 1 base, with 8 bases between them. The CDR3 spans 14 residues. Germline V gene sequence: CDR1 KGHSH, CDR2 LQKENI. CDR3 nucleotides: TGTGCCAGCTCACCGGGGGGAGGCACAGATACGCAGTATTTT. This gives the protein CASSPGGGTDTQYF.

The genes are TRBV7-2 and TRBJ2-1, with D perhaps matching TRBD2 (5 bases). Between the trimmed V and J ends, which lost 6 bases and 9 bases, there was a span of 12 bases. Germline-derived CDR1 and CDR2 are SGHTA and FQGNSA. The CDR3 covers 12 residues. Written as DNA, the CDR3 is TGTGCCAGCAGTCTAATTGAGGGTGAGCAGTTCTTC. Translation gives CASSLIEGEQFF. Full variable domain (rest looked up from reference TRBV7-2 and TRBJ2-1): GAGVSQSPSNKVTEKGKDVELRCDPISGHTALYWYRQSLGQGLEFLIYFQGNSAPDKSGLPSDRFSAERTGGSVSTLTIQRTQQEDSAVYLCASSLIEGEQFFGPGTRLTVL.

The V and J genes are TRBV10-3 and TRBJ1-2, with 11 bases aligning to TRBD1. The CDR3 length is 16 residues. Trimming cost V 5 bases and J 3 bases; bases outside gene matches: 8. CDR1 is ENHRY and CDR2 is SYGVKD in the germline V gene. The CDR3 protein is CAISPSSGQGDYGYTF. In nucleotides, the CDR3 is TGTGCCATCAGTCCCAGTTCGGGACAGGGGGACTATGGCTACACCTTC.

The CDR3 DNA is TGTGCCAGCAGACAAACCGCGGATTACTATGGCTACACCTTC. It encodes CASRQTADYYGYTF. J is TRBJ1-2 and V is TRBV6-5; D ambiguous. The ends were cut back, 6 bases at V and 3 bases at J, with 14 bases in the middle. The CDR3 runs 14 residues. Germline lookup yields CDR1 MNHEY and CDR2 SVGAGI.

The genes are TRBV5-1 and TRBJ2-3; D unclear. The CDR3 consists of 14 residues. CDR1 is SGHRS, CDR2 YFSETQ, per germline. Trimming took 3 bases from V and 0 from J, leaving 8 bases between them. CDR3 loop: CASSSTSSTDTQYF. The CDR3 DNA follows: TGCGCCAGCAGCTCGACCTCTAGCACAGATACGCAGTATTTT. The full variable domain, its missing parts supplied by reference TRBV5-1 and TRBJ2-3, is KAGVTQTPRYLIKTRGQQVTLSCSPISGHRSVSWYQQTPGQGLQFLFEYFSETQRNKGNFPGRFSGRQFSNSRSEMNVSTLELGDSALYLCASSSTSSTDTQYFGPGTRLTVL.

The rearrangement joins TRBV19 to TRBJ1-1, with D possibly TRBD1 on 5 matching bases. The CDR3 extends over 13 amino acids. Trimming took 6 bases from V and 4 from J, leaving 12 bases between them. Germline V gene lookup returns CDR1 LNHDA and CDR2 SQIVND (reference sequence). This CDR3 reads CASSPGGGTEAFF. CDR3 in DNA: TGTGCCAGTAGCCCCGGCGGGGGCACTGAAGCTTTCTTT.

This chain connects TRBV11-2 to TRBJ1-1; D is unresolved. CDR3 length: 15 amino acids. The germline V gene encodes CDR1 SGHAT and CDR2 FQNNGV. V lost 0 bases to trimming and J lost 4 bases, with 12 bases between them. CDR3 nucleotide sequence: TGTGCCAGCAGCTTAGACACGGGTGGCGGCACTGAAGCTTTCTTT. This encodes CASSLDTGGGTEAFF.

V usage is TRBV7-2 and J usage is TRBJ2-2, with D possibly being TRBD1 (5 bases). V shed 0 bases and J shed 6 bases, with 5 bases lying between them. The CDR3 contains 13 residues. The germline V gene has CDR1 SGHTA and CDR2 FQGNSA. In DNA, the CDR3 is TGTGCCAGCAGCTTAGCGGGGCCCGGGGAGCTGTTTTTT. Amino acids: CASSLAGPGELFF.

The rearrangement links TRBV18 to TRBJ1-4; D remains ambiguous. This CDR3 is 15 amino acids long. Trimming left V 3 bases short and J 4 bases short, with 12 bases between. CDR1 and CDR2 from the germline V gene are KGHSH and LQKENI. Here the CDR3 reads CASSPPNSDNEKLFF. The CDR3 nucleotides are TGTGCCAGCTCACCTCCGAATTCGGATAATGAAAAACTGTTTTTT.

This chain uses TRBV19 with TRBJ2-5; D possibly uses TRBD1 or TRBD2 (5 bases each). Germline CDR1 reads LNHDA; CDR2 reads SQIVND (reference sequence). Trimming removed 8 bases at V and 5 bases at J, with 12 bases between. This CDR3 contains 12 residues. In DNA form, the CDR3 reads TGTGCCAGTGGTGGGGGTCAGGAGACCCAGTACTTC. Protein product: CASGGGQETQYF.

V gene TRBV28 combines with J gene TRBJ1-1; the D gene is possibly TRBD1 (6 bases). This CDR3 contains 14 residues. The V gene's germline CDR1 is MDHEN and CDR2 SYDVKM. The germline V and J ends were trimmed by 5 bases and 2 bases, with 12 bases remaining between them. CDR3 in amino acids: CASSLFRGNTEAFF. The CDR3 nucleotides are TGTGCCAGCAGTCTTTTCAGGGGCAACACTGAAGCTTTCTTT.

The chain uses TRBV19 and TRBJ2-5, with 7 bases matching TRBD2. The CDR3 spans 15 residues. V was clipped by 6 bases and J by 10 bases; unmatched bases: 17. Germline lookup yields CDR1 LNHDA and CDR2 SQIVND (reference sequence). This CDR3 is CASRADQRPGGCQYF. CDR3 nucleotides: TGTGCCAGTAGGGCAGACCAACGTCCGGGAGGTTGCCAGTACTTC.

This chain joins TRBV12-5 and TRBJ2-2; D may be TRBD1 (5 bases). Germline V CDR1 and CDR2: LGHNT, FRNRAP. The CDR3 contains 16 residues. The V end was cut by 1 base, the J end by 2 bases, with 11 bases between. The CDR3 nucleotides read TGTGCTAGTGGTTTGGGGCAGGGTAGAAACACCGGGGAGCTGTTTTTT. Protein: CASGLGQGRNTGELFF.

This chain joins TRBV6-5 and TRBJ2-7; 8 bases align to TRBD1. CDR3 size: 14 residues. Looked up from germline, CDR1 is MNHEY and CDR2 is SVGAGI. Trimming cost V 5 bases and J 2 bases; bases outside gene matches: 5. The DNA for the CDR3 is TGTGCCAGCAGTGGCAGGGGGCCTACCTACGAGCAGTACTTC. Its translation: CASSGRGPTYEQYF.

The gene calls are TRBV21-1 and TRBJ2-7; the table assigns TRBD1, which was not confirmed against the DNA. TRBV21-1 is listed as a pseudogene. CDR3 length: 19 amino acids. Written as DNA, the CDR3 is TGTGCCAGCAGTCCCTGCCAAGTTCCGGGGGGACAGGGAGCCTACGAGCAGTACTTC. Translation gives CASSPCQVPGGQGAYEQYF.

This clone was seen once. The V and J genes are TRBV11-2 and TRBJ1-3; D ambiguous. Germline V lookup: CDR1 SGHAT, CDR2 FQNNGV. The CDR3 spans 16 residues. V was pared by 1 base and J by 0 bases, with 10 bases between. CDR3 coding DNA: TGTGCCAGCAGCTTAGCCGGTTGGAACTCTGGAAACACCATATATTTT. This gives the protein CASSLAGWNSGNTIYF. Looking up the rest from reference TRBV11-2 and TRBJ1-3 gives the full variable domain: EAGVAQSPRYKIIEKRQSVAFWCNPISGHATLYWYQQILGQGPKLLIQFQNNGVVDDSQLPKDRFSAERLKGVDSTLKIQPAKLEDSAVYLCASSLAGWNSGNTIYFGEGSWLTVV.

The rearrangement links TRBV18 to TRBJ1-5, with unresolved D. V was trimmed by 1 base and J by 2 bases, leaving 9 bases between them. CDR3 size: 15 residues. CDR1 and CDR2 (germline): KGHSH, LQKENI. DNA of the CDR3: TGTGCCAGCTCACCACAGGAAGGTGGCAATCAGCCCCAGCATTTT. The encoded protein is CASSPQEGGNQPQHF.